This T cell receptor (beta chain) was obtained from a study of cytomegalovirus exposure and HLA in healthy donors (dated by TCRdb to 2017 to 2019). About the full investigation: An earlier analysis of several hundred of the donors reported about 260 Gb of sequence data and 117 million unique TCR beta sequences obtained from about 180 million T cells. Along with the approximately 620-subject first cohort, a separate validation cohort of about 110 different subjects was used. Every repertoire in the discovery cohort had been generated on one and the same sequencing platform. The later analysis used no new phenotypic data to find candidate immune exposures, relying instead on TCR beta sequences and their occurrence across donors. A later analysis re-analyzed previously published TCR beta repertoires from several hundred donors and added high-resolution HLA genotyping to study TCR occurrence patterns. Four or five DR-DQ haplotypes were handled as single units for association and clustering, since linkage in the cohort was strong. Typing coverage differed by locus: A, B, C, DRB1 and DQB1 were typed in about 620-640 donors, DQA1 in 522, DPA1 in around 610, and DPB1 in just under 490. Among the roughly 400 genotyped donors, around 81% belonged to the genetic ancestry cluster associated with self-reported Caucasian donors. A later genetic analysis took genome-wide SNP genotypes for about 55% of the roughly 700 donors and used that subset as a discovery cohort. An early release that covered about 640 HLA-typed donors contained approximately 290 gigabases of sequencing data and tens of millions of unique TCR sequences. The study profiled the T cell repertoires of hundreds of subjects by immunosequencing and related them to cytomegalovirus serostatus. HLA typing covered class I and class II loci at four-digit resolution. To predict cytomegalovirus infection status, the study brought together high-throughput TCR immunosequencing, statistical association of individual TCRs with disease status, and machine learning. Donor age, sex, ethnicity and CMV serostatus were compiled together with the repertoire data. An earlier analysis of around 640 of the donors used high-throughput TCR beta sequencing to judge whether each TCR beta V gene segment behaved as functional or pseudogenic. Across about 380 genotyped donors of the cohort, an average of about 220,000 unique TCR beta nucleotide sequences per donor were sequenced, and 15% to 20% of those sequences were non-productive. The study aimed to test whether cataloging public T cell receptors could reveal signatures of past pathogen exposure. Here is what the overall study found, with its caveats: A later genetic analysis reported fewer N-insertions in productive TCRs among donors in an Asian-associated ancestry cluster than the approximately 700-donor mean. In an earlier analysis of about 540 of the donors, most TCR beta V segments were observed in productive rearrangements about 90% or about 30% of the time, broadly matching IMGT annotations. The earlier analysis of approximately 540 of the donors excluded about 16 rarely observed V segments, including chromosome 9 orphons, because counts were too low. Compared with equally common non-associated chains, HLA-associated TCR beta chains in a later analysis were more clonally expanded and had lower generation probabilities. The sequencing pipeline was judged likely to have produced a cluster of highly shared sequence variants as a technical artifact. CMV serostatus was the only immune exposure information available for the cohort. Correlated functional status among segregating V segments might reflect linkage disequilibrium, but an unknown experimental factor could not be ruled out. According to a later analysis, TCR association rates differed among HLA loci, with DRB1 alleles showing the most associated TCRs and HLA-C alleles showing the fewest. A later analysis reported that several top co-occurrence clusters appeared linked to parvovirus B19, influenza, CMV and Epstein-Barr virus. Assigning TCR associations to individual alleles was difficult when HLA alleles, especially DR and DQ, strongly co-occurred. The study gave a list of over 150 TCR beta chains associated with cytomegalovirus. Most CMV-associated TCR beta chains appeared to be HLA-restricted in a later analysis, and the HLA associations seemed to be driven largely by CMV exposure. Because the 87-base-pair reads could not distinguish some IMGT-functional V segments, including TRBV6-2 and TRBV6-3, those segments were excluded. A later analysis associated approximately 17,000 TCR beta sequences with specific HLA alleles at a false discovery rate of 0.05. Presence/absence analyses assumed roughly uniform sequencing depth across donors, an assumption that may not hold. In both the original and validation cohorts, the classifier was reported to diagnose cytomegalovirus status with high specificity and sensitivity. According to the authors, the approach could potentially be generalized to other disease states and immunological phenotypes. While some public TCRs were present in many individuals, most TCR sequences turned up only very rarely across donors. HLA typing was unavailable for some donors at each locus, so association tests used only the typed subset. A few of the identified cytomegalovirus-associated TCR beta chains were confirmed in vitro to be specific for cytomegalovirus antigens. An association between a missense DCLRE1C variant and V-gene and J-gene trimming of TCR beta chains was found in a later genetic analysis and replicated in an independent cohort. In this cohort, only TCR beta chains were sequenced, and detectable features were limited by the absence of alpha or paired-chain data. A further reported finding was that TCR beta sequences accurately predicted the HLA-A and HLA-B alleles for most subjects in the first cohort.

The cohort was made up of roughly 670 healthy bone marrow donors. Cohort members were all nominally healthy when sampled, although unrecorded immune exposures were likely present. The donor was CMV seronegative and belonged to the group of 352 seronegative cohort members. A peripheral blood sample was collected from each donor, and TCR beta sequencing was performed on peripheral blood mononuclear cells. Genomic DNA extraction from the blood cell samples was performed with the Qiagen DNeasy Blood Extraction Kit. Germline trimming amounts to 4 bases on V and 4 bases on J, with 3 as the count of junction bases outside the gene matches. The CDR3 holds 15 amino acids from the cysteine to the phenylalanine. Only the CDR3 region is kept as DNA, spanning 45 bases read in frame from base 1. From the germline V gene (reference sequence), CDR1 is SGHNT and CDR2 is YYREEE. Concerning this clone itself: It has no known antigen specificity. Per-nucleotide qualities are absent, and no much larger clonotype sits a single base away.

The library was obtained by the immunoSEQ multiplex PCR assay. The multiplex PCR relied on a mix of 60 forward primers for TCR Vbeta segments and 13 reverse primers for TCR Jbeta segments. Amplification of the CDR3 region of rearranged TCR beta genes was performed with a multiplex PCR assay on genomic DNA. On the Illumina HiSeq System, the amplified TCR beta libraries were sequenced as 87-base-pair reads. The original pipeline was this. Across the 640 or so repertoires, a later analysis counted tens of millions of unique TCR beta chains, 9.5 million to 13 million of which were shared by at least two donors. A nearest-neighbor algorithm error-corrected the raw reads and collapsed the reads into unique sequences, merging closely related sequences to remove PCR and sequencing errors. To assign V, D and J gene segments, CDR3 sequences were aligned to IMGT reference sequences. For a sequence to be retained, at least a six-nucleotide match to both a V gene segment and a J gene segment was required. Rearrangements were called productive when the CDR3 lacked stop codons and stayed in frame with V and J; all others were non-productive. CDR3 was defined by IMGT convention, running from the second conserved V-encoded cysteine to the conserved J-encoded phenylalanine. Sequences without an unambiguous match to a single V gene segment were excluded from the earlier analysis of 500 to 700 of the donors. An earlier analysis of 500 to 600 of the donors classified V segments as functional when productive rearrangements were above 56.7% and as segregating when the standard deviation between donors was above 5%. A statistical classification framework was built for diagnosing cytomegalovirus status from the catalog of TCR beta chain sequences. V and J gene assignment, in a later analysis, came from comparing TCR nucleotide sequences with IMGT/GENE-DB human TR gene sequences. The TCRdist pipeline was used in a later analysis to assign CDR3 sequences and most-parsimonious VDJ recombination scenarios. In a later analysis, each TCR beta chain was defined by its CDR3 amino acid sequence together with its V-gene family, and reads without a unique V-gene family were excluded. As a way to deal with suspected cross-contamination and a sequencing artifact, a later analysis dropped 640 or so nucleotide sequences that were highly shared and had low generation probability. A later analysis calculated a clonal expansion index for each public chain from normalized within-repertoire ranks of inferred template counts. In a later analysis, generation probabilities were computed with a VDJ recombination model fitted to out-of-frame rearrangements, and the resulting probabilities were checked against IGoR. In a later analysis, TCR-TCR, TCR-HLA and TCR-CMV co-occurrence was scored with hypergeometric tests, and a repertoire-size bias correction was applied to TCR pairs. A later analysis estimated false discovery rates by permuting HLA or CMV assignments 20 times. In a later analysis, co-occurring TCRs were grouped using DBSCAN, and TCRdist sequence similarity was added for clustering within HLA-allele-positive subsets. Repertoires with fewer than 30,000 or more than 120,000 public chains, plus five repertoires with anomalous nucleotide sharing, were excluded from co-occurrence clustering. TCRdb limited this immuneACCESS table to in-frame rearrangements with V and J called. A share of clones is missing; checked studies link under half to unresolved V genes, and the rest is unexplained. V and J calls and clone size are given by that table; D and trimming were obtained from the DNA. The sample contains about 160,000 clones, around 82% of them found a single time. More than 0.35% of the sample comes from the top ten.

The receptor was isolated from a boy between 2 and 10 years old in good health and CMV-seronegative. The sequencing input was PBMCs. The receptor chain draws on TRBV5-4 and TRBJ2-1, and 12 junction bases match TRBD2. The CDR3 region has the sequence CASSETSGSYNEQFF. The nucleotide sequence is TGTGCCAGCAGCGAGACTAGCGGGAGTTACAATGAGCAGTTCTTC.